This TCR beta chain comes out of a study of neurological immune-mediated disorders. Worth noting for this clonotype: At one of its ends the junction is not consistent with the germline gene, which may arise from a read error.

This CDR3 comprises 13 residues. Germline assignment: CDR1 KGHSH and CDR2 LQKENI. Each CDR3 protein gets one entry after TCRdb re-called the 5' RACE reads with MiXCR. The sample includes tens of thousands of distinct CDR3 sequences, roughly 14% seen only once; the top ten take more than 20%. Sequenced: PBMCs. The chain joins TRBV18 to TRBJ1-1; a possible D gene is TRBD1 (6 bases). The clonotype was recovered from a woman in her forties or fifties with HTLV-1-associated myelopathy (HAM/TSP). This chain's CDR3 is CAISLLQGTEAFF. DNA for the CDR3: TGTGCCATCTCACTTTTACAGGGCACTGAAGCTTTTTTT. Full variable domain (missing parts from reference TRBV18 and TRBJ1-1): NAGVMQNPRHLVRRRGQEARLRCSPMKGHSHVYWYRQLPEEGLKFMVYLQKENIIDESGMPKERFSAEFPKEGPSILRIQQVVRGDSAAYFCAISLLQGTEAFFGQGTRLTVV.